Below, one TCR beta chain is given with its context. Its antigen is undetermined. The sample belongs to a study of T cell responses to AZD1222 COVID-19 vaccine. Notes on the study in general: White British ancestry dominated among donors, who included more females, and clonal diversity was possibly underestimated. Of the AZD1222 recipients, only six or seven were seropositive at baseline. Spike-specific TCR breadth rose after two AZD1222 doses, and depth rose as well.

Both about-4-week and about-12-week second-dose recipients were combined. Repertoires were generated with immunoSEQ multiplex PCR, while TCRdb's copy carries only in-frame clones and drops some. The sample lists roughly 180,000 clones, 91% occurring once. Trimming cost V 4 bases and J 0 bases, with 9 bases left between them. The CDR3 spans 15 residues. Germline V gene data show CDR1 as WSHSY and CDR2 as SAAADI. This receptor was identified in an adult who received the AZD1222 COVID-19 vaccine. Sequenced material: peripheral blood, taken 28 days after the second AZD1222 dose. The chain joins TRBV10-2 to TRBJ2-2; D gene uncertain. The CDR3 spells CASSVEVPNTGELFF. The DNA for the CDR3 is TGCGCCAGCAGTGTAGAGGTACCGAACACCGGGGAGCTGTTTTTT.